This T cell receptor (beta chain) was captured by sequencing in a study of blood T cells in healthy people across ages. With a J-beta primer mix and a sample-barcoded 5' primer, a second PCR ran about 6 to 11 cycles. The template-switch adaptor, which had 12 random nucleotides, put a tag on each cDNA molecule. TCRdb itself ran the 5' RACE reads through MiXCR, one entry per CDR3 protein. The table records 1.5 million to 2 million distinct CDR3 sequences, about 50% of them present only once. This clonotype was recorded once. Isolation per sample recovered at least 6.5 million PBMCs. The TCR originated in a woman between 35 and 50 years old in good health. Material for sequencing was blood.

In nucleotides, the CDR3 is TGTGCCAGCAGCGGGGGGGTGGAGGGGGACATTCAGTACTTC. Its protein is CASSGGVEGDIQYF. The chain has TRBV9 and TRBJ2-4, with D perhaps given as TRBD1 or TRBD2 (6 bases each). The CDR3 runs to 14 residues. CDR1 is SGDLS, CDR2 YYNGEE, per germline. V was clipped by 3 bases and J by 8 bases, with 15 bases between them.